The present TCR beta chain was sequenced within a study of identical twins. Germline loops: CDR1 SEHNR, CDR2 FQNEAQ (reference sequence). This CDR3 has 16 amino acids. V was clipped by 2 bases and J by 7 bases; unmatched bases: 8. Study-level results: Abundant beta clonotypes from cord blood bore fewer insertions; memory repertoires lacked this pattern. Not following the same donors, the study drew its conclusions from cross-sectional statistical analysis. In monozygotic twins, models underestimated the sharing of out-of-frame TCR alpha.

This clonotype came up a few times. As yet, its antigen is unknown. Template switching, a step in the protocol, added a universal primer site, and cDNA carried unique molecular identifiers. TCRdb reprocessed the 5' RACE reads with MiXCR, giving one entry per CDR3 protein. In the table there are hundreds of thousands of distinct CDR3 sequences, 7.5% of which are singletons. Another study also made use of these data, one on yellow fever vaccine responses in identical twins.

The receptor comes from a woman between 18 and 30 years old in good health. The chain recombines TRBV7-9 with TRBJ1-4; 9 bases agree with TRBD1. The source material was memory (CD45RO+) T cells sorted from blood. CDR3 sequence reads: CASSLHGTGTSEKLFF. Written as DNA, the CDR3 is TGTGCCAGCAGCTTACATGGGACAGGGACTTCTGAAAAACTGTTTTTT.